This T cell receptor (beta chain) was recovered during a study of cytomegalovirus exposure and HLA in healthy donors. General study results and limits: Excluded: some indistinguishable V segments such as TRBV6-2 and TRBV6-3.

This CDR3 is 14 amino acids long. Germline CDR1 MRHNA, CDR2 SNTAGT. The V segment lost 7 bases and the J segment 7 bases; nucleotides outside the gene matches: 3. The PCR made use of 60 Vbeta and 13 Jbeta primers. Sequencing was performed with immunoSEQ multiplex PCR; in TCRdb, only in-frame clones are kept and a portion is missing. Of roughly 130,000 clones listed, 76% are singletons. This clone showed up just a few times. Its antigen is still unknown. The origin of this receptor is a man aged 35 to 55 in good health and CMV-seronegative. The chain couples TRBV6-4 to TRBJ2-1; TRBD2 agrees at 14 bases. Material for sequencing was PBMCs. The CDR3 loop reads CASKTSGRANEQFF. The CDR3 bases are TGTGCCAGCAAGACTAGCGGGAGGGCAAATGAGCAGTTCTTC.